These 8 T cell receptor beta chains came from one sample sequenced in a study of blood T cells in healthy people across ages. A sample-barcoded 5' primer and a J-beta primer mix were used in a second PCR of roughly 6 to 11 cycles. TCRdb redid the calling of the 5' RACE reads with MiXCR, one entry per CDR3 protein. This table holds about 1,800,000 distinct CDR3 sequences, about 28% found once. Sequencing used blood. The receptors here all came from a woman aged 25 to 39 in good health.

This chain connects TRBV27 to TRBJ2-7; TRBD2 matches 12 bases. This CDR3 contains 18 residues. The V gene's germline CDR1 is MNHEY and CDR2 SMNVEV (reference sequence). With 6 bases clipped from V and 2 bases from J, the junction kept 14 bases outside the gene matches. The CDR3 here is CASRPQMASGGDPYEQYF. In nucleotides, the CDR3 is TGTGCCAGCAGACCCCAAATGGCTAGCGGGGGGGACCCCTACGAGCAGTACTTC.

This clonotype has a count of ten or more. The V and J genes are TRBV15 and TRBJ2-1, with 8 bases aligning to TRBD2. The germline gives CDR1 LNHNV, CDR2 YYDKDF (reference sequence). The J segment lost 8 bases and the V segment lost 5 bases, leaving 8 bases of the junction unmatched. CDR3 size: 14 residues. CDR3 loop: CATSREGLGYEQFF. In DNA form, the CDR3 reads TGTGCCACCAGCCGGGAGGGCCTAGGGTATGAGCAGTTCTTC.

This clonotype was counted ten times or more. CDR3 protein: CASSSIGTPLEQYF. In DNA, the CDR3 is TGTGCCAGCAGTTCAATAGGGACACCGTTGGAGCAGTACTTC. The V gene is TRBV28, the J gene TRBJ2-7; possibly TRBD1 for D (6 bases). The germline CDR1 and CDR2 sequences are MDHEN and SYDVKM. V lost 4 bases and J 7 bases, leaving 17 bases between the germline ends. The CDR3 consists of 14 residues. Complete variable domain (other parts from reference TRBV28 and TRBJ2-7): DVKVTQSSRYLVKRTGEKVFLECVQDMDHENMFWYRQDPGLGLRLIYFSYDVKMKEKGDIPEGYSVSREKKERFSLILESASTNQTSMYLCASSSIGTPLEQYFGPGTRLTVT.

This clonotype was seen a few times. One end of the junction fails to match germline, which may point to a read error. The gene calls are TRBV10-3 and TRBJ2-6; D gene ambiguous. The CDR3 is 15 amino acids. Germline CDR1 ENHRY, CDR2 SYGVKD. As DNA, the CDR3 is TGCGCCATCAGTGACCCGCTCTCTGGGGCCAACGTCCTGACTTTC. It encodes CAISDPLSGANVLTF.

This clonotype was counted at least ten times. The CDR3: CASSFGARANVLTF. The CDR3 region has the DNA TGTGCCAGCAGTTTCGGGGCGAGGGCCAACGTCCTGACTTTC. This chain joins TRBV12-3 or TRBV12-4 and TRBJ2-6; possibly TRBD1 or TRBD2 for D (5 bases each). The CDR3 runs 14 residues. Trimming left V 3 bases short and J 5 bases short, with 8 bases between.

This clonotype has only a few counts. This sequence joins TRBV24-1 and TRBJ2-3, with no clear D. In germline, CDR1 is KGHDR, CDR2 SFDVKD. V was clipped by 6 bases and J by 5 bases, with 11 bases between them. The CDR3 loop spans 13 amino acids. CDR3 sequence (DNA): TGTGCCACCAGTCCGGCAGGTCGAGATACGCAGTATTTT. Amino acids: CATSPAGRDTQYF.

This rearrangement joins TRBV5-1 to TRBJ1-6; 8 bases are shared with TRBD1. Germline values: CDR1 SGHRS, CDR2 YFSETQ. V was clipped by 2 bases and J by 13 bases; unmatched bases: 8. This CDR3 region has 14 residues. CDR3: CASSFGTGVMPLHF. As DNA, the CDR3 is TGCGCCAGCAGCTTCGGGACAGGTGTAATGCCCCTCCACTTT.

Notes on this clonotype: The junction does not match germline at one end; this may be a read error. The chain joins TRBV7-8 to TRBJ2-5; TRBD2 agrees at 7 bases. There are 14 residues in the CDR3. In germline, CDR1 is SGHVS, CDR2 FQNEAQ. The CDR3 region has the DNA TGTACCAGCAGCACCACCGGGGGGCAAGAGACCCAGTACTTC. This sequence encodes CTSSTTGGQETQYF.